The 20 T cell receptor beta chains reported below all come from one sample, sequenced in a study of cytomegalovirus exposure and HLA in healthy donors. The PCR contained 60 Vbeta and 13 Jbeta primers. The data were produced by immunoSEQ multiplex PCR, yet TCRdb's version contains in-frame clones alone and is incomplete. This sample has roughly 54,000 clones; 70% occur once, and the top ten carry approximately 19%. Material: PBMCs. Receptors were obtained from a woman aged 60-75 years in good health and CMV-seropositive.

The chain employs TRBV6-5 and TRBJ1-3; tentative D call: TRBD1 (5 bases). Germline loops: CDR1 MNHEY, CDR2 SVGAGI. Between the trimmed V and J ends, which lost 0 bases and 0 bases, there was a span of 9 bases. The CDR3 runs 16 residues. CDR3 DNA sequence: TGTGCCAGCAGTTACTCGACAGCTCTCTCTGGAAACACCATATATTTT. It codes for CASSYSTALSGNTIYF.

This chain connects TRBV29-1 to TRBJ1-1, with TRBD1 as a possible D gene (5 bases). In germline, CDR1 is SQVTM, CDR2 ANQGSEA. The CDR3 totals 14 residues. Deletions cut 6 bases from V and 1 base from J, with 15 bases between. CDR3: CSVVLGVWNTEAFF. The CDR3 DNA follows: TGCAGCGTCGTTCTAGGGGTTTGGAACACTGAAGCTTTCTTT.

This chain connects TRBV13 to TRBJ1-2, with unresolved D. The germline V gene has CDR1 PRHDT and CDR2 FYEKMQ (reference sequence). V dropped 5 bases and J dropped 7 bases, with 11 bases sitting between them. The CDR3 totals 12 residues. This CDR3 is CASSRGGGGYTF. CDR3 nucleotide sequence: TGTGCCAGCAGCCGCGGAGGCGGTGGCTACACCTTC. The complete variable domain, with remaining parts taken from reference TRBV13 and TRBJ1-2, reads AAGVIQSPRHLIKEKRETATLKCYPIPRHDTVYWYQQGPGQDPQFLISFYEKMQSDKGSIPDRFSAQQFSDYHSELNMSSLELGDSALYFCASSRGGGGYTFGSGTRLTVV.

This clone was seen a few times. The chain employs TRBV29-1 and TRBJ1-4; D not resolved. Germline V gene lookup returns CDR1 SQVTM and CDR2 ANQGSEA. The CDR3 is made up of 13 amino acids. V was trimmed by 6 bases and J by 0 bases, leaving 8 bases between them. The CDR3 nucleotides are TGCAGCGTGCGGGATTCAACTAATGAAAAACTGTTTTTT. This gives the protein CSVRDSTNEKLFF. Variable domain in full (rest from reference TRBV29-1 and TRBJ1-4): SAVISQKPSRDICQRGTSLTIQCQVDSQVTMMFWYRQQPGQSLTLIATANQGSEATYESGFVIDKFPISRPNLTFSTLTVSNMSPEDSSIYLCSVRDSTNEKLFFGSGTQLSVL.

This rearrangement joins TRBV6-1 to TRBJ1-2; D uncertain. V was trimmed by 4 bases and J by 0 bases, leaving 18 bases between them. This CDR3 has 17 amino acids. Germline CDR1 reads MNHNS; CDR2 reads SASEGT. CDR3 DNA sequence: TGTGCCAGCAGTGGATGGGTTGGGCAGCCGACTAACTATGGCTACACCTTC. This translates into CASSGWVGQPTNYGYTF.

Only a few counts were recorded for this clone. The V and J genes are TRBV6-5 and TRBJ1-1; D is ambiguous. Germline CDR1 MNHEY, CDR2 SVGAGI. The CDR3 is 13 residues long. Trimming left V 2 bases short and J 1 base short, with 5 bases between. The DNA of the CDR3 is TGTGCCAGCAGTTACGGAGGGAACACTGAAGCTTTCTTT. Amino acid sequence: CASSYGGNTEAFF.

The chain uses TRBV6-1 and TRBJ1-5; TRBD1 matches 9 bases. Looked up from germline, CDR1 is MNHNS and CDR2 is SASEGT. There are 13 residues in the CDR3. Trimming took 5 bases from V and 16 from J; bases not matched to a gene: 12. CDR3 sequence (DNA): TGTGCCAGCAGTACCCCCGGGACAGGGTTCCCCCATTTT. As protein: CASSTPGTGFPHF.

This chain links TRBV7-9 with TRBJ1-5; D is ambiguous. The ends were cut back, 2 bases at V and 0 bases at J, with 5 bases in the middle. The germline V gene has CDR1 SEHNR and CDR2 FQNEAQ (reference sequence). This CDR3 is built from 14 residues. In nucleotides, the CDR3 is TGTGCCAGCAGCTTAACGGGTAGCAATCAGCCCCAGCATTTT. It is translated as CASSLTGSNQPQHF.

This chain uses TRBV19 with TRBJ2-2; 10 nucleotides line up with TRBD1. The germline V gene has CDR1 LNHDA and CDR2 SQIVND (reference sequence). The length of the CDR3 is 15 residues. V was pared by 6 bases and J by 5 bases, with 6 bases of the junction left unmatched. The CDR3 DNA follows: TGTGCCAGTAGGAGACAGGGGGCGGCGACCGGGGAGCTGTTTTTT. Translated: CASRRQGAATGELFF. The whole variable domain, filled in from reference TRBV19 and TRBJ2-2, reads DGGITQSPKYLFRKEGQNVTLSCEQNLNHDAMYWYRQDPGQGLRLIYYSQIVNDFQKGDIAEGYSVSREKKESFPLTVTSAQKNPTAFYLCASRRQGAATGELFFGEGSRLTVL.

The J gene is TRBJ2-5, the V gene TRBV28, with TRBD1 matching 8 bases. The J call may be wrong; the DNA end is better matched by TRBJ2-7. Germline V gene lookup returns CDR1 MDHEN and CDR2 SYDVKM. There are 14 residues in the CDR3. Here the CDR3 DNA reads TGTGCCAGCAGTCCGACAGGGGAGGTTTACGAGCAGTACTTC. Translated: CASSPTGEVYEQYF.

Regarding this clone: At one end, the junction sequence differs from germline, possibly due to a read error. This CDR3 reads CASSQDSQGARLF. The CDR3 DNA reads TGTGCCAGCAGCCAAGATTCCCAGGGGGCTCGGCTCTTC. V is TRBV4-2 and J is TRBJ2-1; 8 nucleotides line up with TRBD1. The CDR3 is 13 residues long. Germline assignment: CDR1 LGHNA and CDR2 YNFKEQ.

The chain joins TRBV6-5 to TRBJ2-1; D perhaps matches TRBD1 (6 bases). Germline values: CDR1 MNHEY, CDR2 SVGAGI. V was clipped by 6 bases and J by 5 bases, with 14 bases between them. This CDR3 spans 14 amino acids. CDR3 coding DNA: TGTGCCAGCAGAACCGGGACATCACACAATGAGCAGTTCTTC. Encoded protein: CASRTGTSHNEQFF.

The chain is built from TRBV5-1 and TRBJ2-3; D gene unclear. Germline V gives CDR1 SGHRS, CDR2 YFSETQ. CDR3 length: 14 amino acids. The V and J ends lost 0 bases and 0 bases respectively, with 5 bases between them. The CDR3 DNA reads TGCGCCAGCAGCTTGGCTACTAGCACAGATACGCAGTATTTT. Translation gives CASSLATSTDTQYF.

This clone was recorded a few times. The genes are TRBV5-4 and TRBJ1-4; 7 bases fit TRBD1. The CDR3 has 16 amino acids. With V trimmed by 1 base and J by 6 bases, 9 bases remained unmatched. CDR1 and CDR2 from the germline V gene are SGHNT and YYREEE (reference sequence). The CDR3 is CASSLLELGTDEKLFF. In nucleotides, the CDR3 is TGTGCCAGCAGCTTGTTGGAGTTGGGGACAGATGAAAAACTGTTTTTT.

The chain uses TRBV6-1 and TRBJ2-7; TRBD2 matches 8 bases. The CDR3 totals 15 residues. Germline CDR1 is MNHNS and CDR2 is SASEGT. V lost 3 bases to trimming and J lost 2 bases; unmatched junction nucleotides: 6. CDR3 nucleotides: TGTGCCAGCAGTGACTGGCGGGGGGCCCCCTACGAGCAGTACTTC. Protein sequence: CASSDWRGAPYEQYF.

The table lists this clone with a count of one. V and J are TRBV9 and TRBJ1-5, with a weak D call TRBD1 (6 bases). Deletions cut 4 bases from V and 6 bases from J, with 20 bases between. The CDR3 loop spans 16 amino acids. Germline assignment: CDR1 SGDLS and CDR2 YYNGEE. CDR3 nucleotide sequence: TGTGCCAGCAGCTCAAGTGCGGGGGCATTAGGTCAGCCCCAGCATTTT. Translating gives CASSSSAGALGQPQHF.

This clone was counted between two and nine times. The chain couples TRBV11-2 to TRBJ1-2, with 11 bases aligning to TRBD1. Germline assignment: CDR1 SGHAT and CDR2 FQNNGV. V lost 5 bases to trimming and J lost 8 bases; unmatched junction nucleotides: 4. This CDR3 comprises 13 residues. The CDR3 DNA sequence: TGTGCCAGCAGCCCAGGGACAGGGGGAGGCTACACCTTC. This encodes CASSPGTGGGYTF.

The rearrangement links TRBV4-1 to TRBJ2-1; 10 bases fit TRBD2. V lost 8 bases, J lost 0 bases, and 7 bases stayed unmatched. Germline CDR1 is MGHRA and CDR2 is YSYEKL. This CDR3 contains 16 residues. The CDR3 region is CASPGLALSSYNEQFF. The CDR3 nucleotides are TGCGCCAGCCCGGGACTAGCGTTGAGCTCCTACAATGAGCAGTTCTTC.

J is TRBJ2-3 and V is TRBV6-1; D remains ambiguous. Looked up from germline, CDR1 is MNHNS and CDR2 is SASEGT. V dropped 2 bases and J dropped 0 bases, with 9 bases sitting between them. The CDR3 has 15 residues. CDR3 coding DNA: TGTGCCAGCAGTGAACGGTATGCTAGCACAGATACGCAGTATTTT. As protein: CASSERYASTDTQYF.

The V and J genes are TRBV7-2 and TRBJ2-5, with 14 bases matching TRBD2. With V trimmed by 5 bases and J by 5 bases, 7 bases remained unmatched. This CDR3 is 16 amino acids long. The germline V gene encodes CDR1 SGHTA and CDR2 FQGNSA. CDR3 nucleotides: TGTGCCAGCAGCGTGACTAGCGGGGGGGCTGGGGAGACCCAGTACTTC. Protein sequence: CASSVTSGGAGETQYF.